The source of this TCR beta chain is a study of T-cell memory formation after mild COVID-19 (dated by TCRdb to about 2021). A note on the overall study: TCR sequence clusters from the two donors were found to be largely donor specific. The cohort was made up of two young adult volunteers, one female and one male, who were previously healthy. Longitudinal TCRalpha and TCRbeta repertoire sequencing tracked T-cell clones expanding and contracting after mild COVID-19 in a couple of donors. Summary of the overall study and its limitations: SARS-CoV-2 specificity of the second-wave clones peaking on day 37 was not confirmed. Contracting CD4+ clones appeared mostly in the CM and EM memory subsets, whereas CD8+ clones were enriched in EMRA. The study covered only a couple of mild cases, and larger cohorts including severe cases with pre-infection samples were considered necessary. Balanced CD4/CD8 phenotypes were observed for clones contracting from day 15 to 85, whereas a bias towards CD4+ was observed for a second wave of clones expanding from day 15 to 37. Some responding clones were detected in pre-infection memory, suggesting pre-existing cross-reactive memory T cells joined the SARS-CoV-2 response.

TCRdb names Illumina NovaSeq 6000 as the instrument used. TCRalpha and TCRbeta cDNA libraries were constructed by 5'RACE with constant-segment primers, with sample barcodes and unique molecular identifiers being introduced. Trizol reagent was used to extract RNA from every sample. The libraries were amplified in two PCR steps, and the second step added a second sample barcode and Illumina TruSeq adapters. Sequencing of libraries was performed on an Illumina NovaSeq with 2 x 150 bp paired-end reads. In the source study's methods: The reads were demultiplexed and collapsed into UMI-guided consensus sequences using migec v1.2.7. With mixcr v2.1.11, UMI consensuses were aligned to TRA and TRB V and J templates and assembled into clonotypes. Clonotypes were classified as expanded or contracted when called significant by both edgeR and NoisET, with noise models trained on biological replicates. edgeR calls used a false discovery rate-adjusted p below 0.01 and a log2 fold-change threshold of 1. As an exploratory analysis of dynamics, max-normalized trajectories of the 1000 most abundant clonotypes were examined with PCA combined with hierarchical clustering. Separately sequenced CD4+ and CD8+ repertoires were used to assign a CD4 or CD8 phenotype to each responding clone. TCRdb reanalyzed the raw reads on its own, using fastp at Q25 for trimming and MiXCR for clone calling, and kept in-frame beta chains. Rows with one shared CDR3 protein collapse into an entry with the most common genes and DNA. The V and J calls reflect TCRdb's pipeline rather than the authors' work. This sample lists hundreds of thousands of distinct CDR3 sequences; about 20% were detected once. The ten largest clones represent about 8.7% of the sample.

CDR1 and CDR2 are drawn from the germline V gene: SQVTM, ANQGSEA. The CDR3 contains 14 residues, cysteine and phenylalanine counted. Just the 42-base CDR3 DNA is kept, in frame starting at base 1. Ficoll-Paque density gradient centrifugation was used to isolate PBMCs. This clonotype was seen a handful of times. No antigen is known for it. A junction end diverges from the germline sequence, so it may reflect a read error. Rearrangement joined TRBV29-1 to TRBJ1-2; TRBD1 is possibly the D segment (6 matching bases). The receptor comes from an adult woman who had mild COVID-19 (a few samples of this study predate the infection). The sample titles of this study are shuffled in the database, so cell type and time point are left out; the donor was told from shared clones. The sample comprised PBMCs or a T cell subset sorted from them (not recorded which). In nucleotide form, the sequence is TGCAGCGTTCAAGAAGGGGGTTTTCACTATGGCTACACCTTC. This sequence encodes CSVQEGGFHYGYTF. With the rest looked up from the reference TRBV29-1 and TRBJ1-2 genes rather than sequenced, the full variable domain is SAVISQKPSRDICQRGTSLTIQCQVDSQVTMMFWYRQQPGQSLTLIATANQGSEATYESGFVIDKFPISRPNLTFSTLTVSNMSPEDSSIYLCSVQEGGFHYGYTFGSGTRLTVV.